This entry is about one TCR beta chain. The data are from a study of blood T cell repertoires in COVID-19. Trimming stripped 3 bases from V and 7 bases from J, with 10 bases between. CDR1 and CDR2 (germline): SEHNR, FQNEAQ (reference sequence). There are 14 residues in the CDR3. Seattle patients were enrolled during active infection and followed longitudinally. Data came from immunoSEQ multiplex PCR; TCRdb stores just in-frame clones and leaves some out. There are just over 150,000 clones in the sample; approximately 86% occur only once, and 7% lies in the top ten. The TCR was taken from a woman aged 35 to 49 with COVID-19, enrolled during active disease. The sequenced material came from peripheral blood. The V gene is TRBV7-9, the J gene TRBJ1-6, with a tentative D call TRBD1 (5 bases). The CDR3 sequence is CASSLGGDNSPLHF. CDR3 DNA sequence: TGTGCCAGCAGCTTGGGAGGGGACAATTCACCCCTCCACTTT.